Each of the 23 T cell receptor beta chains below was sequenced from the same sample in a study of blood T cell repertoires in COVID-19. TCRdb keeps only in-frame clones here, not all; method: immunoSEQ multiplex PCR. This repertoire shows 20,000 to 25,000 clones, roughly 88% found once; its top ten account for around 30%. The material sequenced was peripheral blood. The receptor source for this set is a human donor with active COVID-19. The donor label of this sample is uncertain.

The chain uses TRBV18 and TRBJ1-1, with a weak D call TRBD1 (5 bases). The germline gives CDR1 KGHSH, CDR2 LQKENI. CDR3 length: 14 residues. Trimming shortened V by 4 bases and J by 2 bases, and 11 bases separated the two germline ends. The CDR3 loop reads CASSQSTANTEAFF. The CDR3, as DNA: TGTGCCAGCTCACAATCGACAGCCAACACTGAAGCTTTCTTT. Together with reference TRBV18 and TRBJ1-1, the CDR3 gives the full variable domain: NAGVMQNPRHLVRRRGQEARLRCSPMKGHSHVYWYRQLPEEGLKFMVYLQKENIIDESGMPKERFSAEFPKEGPSILRIQQVVRGDSAAYFCASSQSTANTEAFFGQGTRLTVV.

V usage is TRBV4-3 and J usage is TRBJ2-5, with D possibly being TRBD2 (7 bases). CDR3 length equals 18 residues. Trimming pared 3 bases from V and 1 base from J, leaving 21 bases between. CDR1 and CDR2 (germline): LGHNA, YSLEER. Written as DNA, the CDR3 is TGCGCCAGCAGCCACCTAGGGGGGGGAGAGTGGCCCCAAGAGACCCAGTACTTC. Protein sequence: CASSHLGGGEWPQETQYF.

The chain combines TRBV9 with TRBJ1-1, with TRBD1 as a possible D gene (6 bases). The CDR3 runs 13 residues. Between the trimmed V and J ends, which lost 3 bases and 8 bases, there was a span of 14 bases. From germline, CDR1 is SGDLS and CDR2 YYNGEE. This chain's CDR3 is CASSASGQTEAFF. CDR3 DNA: TGTGCCAGCAGCGCGAGCGGACAGACCGAAGCTTTCTTT.

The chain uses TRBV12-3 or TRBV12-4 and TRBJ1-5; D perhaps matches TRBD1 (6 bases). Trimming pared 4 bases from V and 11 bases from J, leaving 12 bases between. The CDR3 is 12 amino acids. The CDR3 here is CASSSDRLTQHF. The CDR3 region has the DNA TGTGCCAGCAGTTCAGACAGGTTGACCCAGCATTTT.

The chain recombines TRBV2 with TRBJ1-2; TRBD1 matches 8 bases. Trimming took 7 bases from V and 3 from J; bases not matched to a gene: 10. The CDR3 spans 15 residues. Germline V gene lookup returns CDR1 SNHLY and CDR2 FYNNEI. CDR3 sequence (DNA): TGTGCCAGCACCTGGGACAGGTCCCCCGACTATGGCTACACCTTC. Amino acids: CASTWDRSPDYGYTF.

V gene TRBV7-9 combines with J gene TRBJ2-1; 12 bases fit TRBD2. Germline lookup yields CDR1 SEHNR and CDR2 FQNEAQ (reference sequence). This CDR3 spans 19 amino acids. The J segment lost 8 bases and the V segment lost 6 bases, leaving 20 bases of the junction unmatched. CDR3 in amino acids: CASRPGDRRATSGSDEQFF. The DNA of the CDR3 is TGTGCCAGCAGACCCGGGGACAGACGAGCGACTAGCGGGAGCGATGAGCAGTTCTTC.

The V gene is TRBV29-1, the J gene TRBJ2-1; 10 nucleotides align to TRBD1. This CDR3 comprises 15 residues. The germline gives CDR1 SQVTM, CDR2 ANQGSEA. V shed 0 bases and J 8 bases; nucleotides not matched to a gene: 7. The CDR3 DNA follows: TGCAGCGTTGAAGAGTCGACAGGGGGCATAGATGAGCAGTTCTTC. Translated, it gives CSVEESTGGIDEQFF.

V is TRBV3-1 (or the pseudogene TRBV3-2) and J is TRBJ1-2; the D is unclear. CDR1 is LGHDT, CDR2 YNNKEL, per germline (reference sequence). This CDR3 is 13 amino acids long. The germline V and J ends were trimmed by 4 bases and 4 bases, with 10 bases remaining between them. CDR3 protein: CASSPRSAYGYTF. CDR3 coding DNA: TGTGCCAGCAGCCCCCGGTCCGCCTATGGCTACACCTTC.

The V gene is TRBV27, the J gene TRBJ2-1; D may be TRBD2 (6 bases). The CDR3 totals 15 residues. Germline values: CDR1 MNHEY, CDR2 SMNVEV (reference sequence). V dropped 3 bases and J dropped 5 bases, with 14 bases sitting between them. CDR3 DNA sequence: TGTGCCAGCAGTTTCTTTGGGACTGGAAACAATGAGCAGTTCTTC. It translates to CASSFFGTGNNEQFF.

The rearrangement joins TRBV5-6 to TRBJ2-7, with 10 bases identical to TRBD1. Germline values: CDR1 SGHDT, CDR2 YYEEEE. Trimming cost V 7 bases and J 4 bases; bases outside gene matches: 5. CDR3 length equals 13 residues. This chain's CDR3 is CASETGQGYEQYF. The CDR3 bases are TGTGCCAGCGAGACGGGACAGGGGTACGAGCAGTACTTC.

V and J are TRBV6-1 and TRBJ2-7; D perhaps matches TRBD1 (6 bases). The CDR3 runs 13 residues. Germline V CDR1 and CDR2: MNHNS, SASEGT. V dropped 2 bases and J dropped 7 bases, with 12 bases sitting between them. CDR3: CASSETTGHEQYF. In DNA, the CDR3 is TGTGCCAGCAGTGAAACGACAGGACATGAGCAGTACTTC.

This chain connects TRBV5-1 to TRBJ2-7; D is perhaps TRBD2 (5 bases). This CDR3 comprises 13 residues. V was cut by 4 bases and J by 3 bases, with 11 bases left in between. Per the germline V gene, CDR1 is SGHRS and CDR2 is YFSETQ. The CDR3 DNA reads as TGCGCCAGCAGCCTGACGGGGAGCTACGAGCAGTACTTC. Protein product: CASSLTGSYEQYF.

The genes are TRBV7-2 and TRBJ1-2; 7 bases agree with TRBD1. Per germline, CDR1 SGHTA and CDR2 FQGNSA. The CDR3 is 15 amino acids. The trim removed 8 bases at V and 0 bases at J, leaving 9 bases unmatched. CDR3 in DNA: TGTGCCAGCCTCGCGTCAGGGGGAGCTAACTATGGCTACACCTTC. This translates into CASLASGGANYGYTF. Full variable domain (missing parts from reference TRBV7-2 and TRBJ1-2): GAGVSQSPSNKVTEKGKDVELRCDPISGHTALYWYRQSLGQGLEFLIYFQGNSAPDKSGLPSDRFSAERTGGSVSTLTIQRTQQEDSAVYLCASLASGGANYGYTFGSGTRLTVV.

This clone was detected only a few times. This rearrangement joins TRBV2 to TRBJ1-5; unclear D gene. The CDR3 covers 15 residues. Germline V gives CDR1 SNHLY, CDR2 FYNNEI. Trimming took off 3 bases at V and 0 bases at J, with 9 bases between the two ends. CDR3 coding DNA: TGTGCCAGCAGTGAGGGTGACTATAGCAATCAGCCCCAGCATTTT. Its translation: CASSEGDYSNQPQHF.

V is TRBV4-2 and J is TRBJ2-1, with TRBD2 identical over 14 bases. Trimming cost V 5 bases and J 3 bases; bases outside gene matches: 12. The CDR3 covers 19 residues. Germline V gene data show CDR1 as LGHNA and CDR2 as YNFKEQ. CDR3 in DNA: TGTGCCAGCAGCACCCCGACTAGCGGGAGGGCCGTGGGCTACAATGAGCAGTTCTTC. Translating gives CASSTPTSGRAVGYNEQFF.

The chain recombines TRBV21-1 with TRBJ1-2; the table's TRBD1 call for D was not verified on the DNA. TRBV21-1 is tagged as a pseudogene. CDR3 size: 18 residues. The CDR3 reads CASSPLPGQGSPNYGYTF. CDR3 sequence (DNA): TGTGCCAGCAGCCCGCTCCCGGGACAGGGGTCCCCTAACTATGGCTACACCTTC.

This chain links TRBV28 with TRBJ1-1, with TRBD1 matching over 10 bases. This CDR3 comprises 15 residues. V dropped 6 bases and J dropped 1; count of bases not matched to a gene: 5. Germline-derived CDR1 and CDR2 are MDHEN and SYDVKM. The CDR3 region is CASRGQGRRNTEAFF. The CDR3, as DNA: TGTGCCAGCAGGGGACAGGGGAGGCGGAACACTGAAGCTTTCTTT.

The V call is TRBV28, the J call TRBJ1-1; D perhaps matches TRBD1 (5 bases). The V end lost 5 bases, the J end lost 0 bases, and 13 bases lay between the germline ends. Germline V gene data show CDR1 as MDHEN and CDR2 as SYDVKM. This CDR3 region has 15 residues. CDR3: CASSIPGFMNTEAFF. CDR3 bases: TGTGCCAGCAGTATCCCAGGGTTCATGAACACTGAAGCTTTCTTT.

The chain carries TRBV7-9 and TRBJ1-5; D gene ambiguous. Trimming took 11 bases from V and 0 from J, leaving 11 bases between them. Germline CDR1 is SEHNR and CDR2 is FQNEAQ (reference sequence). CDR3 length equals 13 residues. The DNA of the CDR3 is TGTGCCGTTCGAGTAGATAGCAATCAGCCCCAGCATTTT. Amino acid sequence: CAVRVDSNQPQHF.

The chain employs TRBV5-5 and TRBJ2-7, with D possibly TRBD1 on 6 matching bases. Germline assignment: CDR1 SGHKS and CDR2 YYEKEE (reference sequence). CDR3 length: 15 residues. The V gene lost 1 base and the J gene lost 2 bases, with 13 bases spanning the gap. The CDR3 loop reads CASSLIDGGPYEQYF. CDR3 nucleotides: TGTGCCAGCAGCTTGATTGATGGGGGCCCCTACGAGCAGTACTTC.

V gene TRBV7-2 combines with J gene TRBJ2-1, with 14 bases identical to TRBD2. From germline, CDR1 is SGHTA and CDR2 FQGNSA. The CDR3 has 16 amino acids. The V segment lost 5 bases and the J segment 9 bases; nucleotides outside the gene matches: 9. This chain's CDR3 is CASSLNGLAGGSEQFF. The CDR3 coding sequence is TGTGCCAGCAGCCTCAACGGACTAGCGGGAGGATCTGAGCAGTTCTTC. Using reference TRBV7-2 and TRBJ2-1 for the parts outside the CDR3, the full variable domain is GAGVSQSPSNKVTEKGKDVELRCDPISGHTALYWYRQSLGQGLEFLIYFQGNSAPDKSGLPSDRFSAERTGGSVSTLTIQRTQQEDSAVYLCASSLNGLAGGSEQFFGPGTRLTVL.

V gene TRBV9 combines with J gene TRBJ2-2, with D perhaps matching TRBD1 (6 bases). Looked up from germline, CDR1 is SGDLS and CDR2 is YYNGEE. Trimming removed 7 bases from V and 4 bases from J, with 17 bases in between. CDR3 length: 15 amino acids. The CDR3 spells CASPPRGKSTGELFF. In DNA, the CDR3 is TGTGCCAGCCCCCCTAGGGGGAAGAGCACCGGGGAGCTGTTTTTT.

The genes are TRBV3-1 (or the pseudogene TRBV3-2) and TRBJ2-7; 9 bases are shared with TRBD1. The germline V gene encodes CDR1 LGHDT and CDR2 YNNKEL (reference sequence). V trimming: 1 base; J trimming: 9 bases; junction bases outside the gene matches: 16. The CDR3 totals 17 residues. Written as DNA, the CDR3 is TGTGCCAGCAGCCAAGGCCTCGGACAGGGGAGGCGGCGCGTGCAGTACTTC. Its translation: CASSQGLGQGRRRVQYF.